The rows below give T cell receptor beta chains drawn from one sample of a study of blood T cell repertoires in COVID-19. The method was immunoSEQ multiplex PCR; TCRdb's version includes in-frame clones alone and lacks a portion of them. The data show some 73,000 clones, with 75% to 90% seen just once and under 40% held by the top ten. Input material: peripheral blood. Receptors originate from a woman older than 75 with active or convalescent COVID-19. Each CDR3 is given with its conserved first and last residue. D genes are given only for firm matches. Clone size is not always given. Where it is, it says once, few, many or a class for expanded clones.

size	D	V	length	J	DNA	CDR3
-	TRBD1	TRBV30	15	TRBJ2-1	TGTGCCTGGAGATTCGGGGACAGGGAGATTGGTGAGCAGTTCTTC	CAWRFGDREIGEQFF
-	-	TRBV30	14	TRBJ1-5	TGTGCCTGGAGTCTGACGGGGGGGAGTCAGCCCCAGCATTTT	CAWSLTGGSQPQHF
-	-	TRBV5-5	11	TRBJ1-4	TGTGCCATCGGGGGGCATGAAAAACTGTTTTTT	CAIGGHEKLFF
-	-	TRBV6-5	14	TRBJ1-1	TGTGCCAGCAGGTCAGGGCTCATGAACACTGAAGCTTTCTTT	CASRSGLMNTEAFF
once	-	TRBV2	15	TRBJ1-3	TGTGCCAGCAGTGAAGCGGCCCCCTCTGGAAACACCATATATTTT	CASSEAAPSGNTIYF
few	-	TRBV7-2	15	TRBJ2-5	TGTGCCAGCAGCTCCGGGTGGAGATCACCGGAGACCCAGTACTTC	CASSSGWRSPETQYF
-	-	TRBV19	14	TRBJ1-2	TGTGCCAGTAGTGGACAGCTAGCTAACTATGGCTACACCTTC	CASSGQLANYGYTF
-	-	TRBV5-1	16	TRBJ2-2	TGCGCCAGCAGCTCCTCCCAGCGGGCTAACACCGGGGAGCTGTTTTTT	CASSSSQRANTGELFF
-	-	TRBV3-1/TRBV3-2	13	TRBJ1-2	TGTGCCAGCAGCCAAGTCGGGGACTATGGCTACACCTTC	CASSQVGDYGYTF
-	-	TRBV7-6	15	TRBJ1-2	TGTGCCAGCAGCCGGCGGGCCGACCAAAACTATGGCTACACCTTC	CASSRRADQNYGYTF
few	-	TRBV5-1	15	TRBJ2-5	TGCGCCAGCAGCCGGATTACAGCTATCCAAGAGACCCAGTACTTC	CASSRITAIQETQYF
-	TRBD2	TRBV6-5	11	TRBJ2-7	TGTGCCTCCCGGGGCCTAGGGACTAGACACTTC	CASRGLGTRHF
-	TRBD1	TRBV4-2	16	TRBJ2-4	TGTGCCAGCAGCCAAGCTTGGGGACAGAAAGAAAACATTCAGTACTTC	CASSQAWGQKENIQYF
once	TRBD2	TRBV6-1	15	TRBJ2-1	TGTGCCAGCAGTGAAGGGTGGGGGGGGTACAATGAGCAGTTCTTC	CASSEGWGGYNEQFF
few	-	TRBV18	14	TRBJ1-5	TGTGCCAGCTCACCGGGTTTCGCGGTGATCCCCCAGCATTTT	CASSPGFAVIPQHF
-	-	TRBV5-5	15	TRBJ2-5	TGTGCCAGCAGCTTGGCCCTGGCCCGGGTGGAGACCCAGTACTTC	CASSLALARVETQYF
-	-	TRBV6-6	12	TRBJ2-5	TGTGCCAGCCAACGGGTCGGAGAGACCCAGTACTTC	CASQRVGETQYF
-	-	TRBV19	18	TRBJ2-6	TGTGCCAGTGGGGTCCGGATGATAGGGGGCTCTGGGGCCAACGTCCTGACTTTC	CASGVRMIGGSGANVLTF
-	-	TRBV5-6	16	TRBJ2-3	TGTGCCAGCAGCTTGGGTGCGTCCCATCCTAGTGGTACGCAGTATTTT	CASSLGASHPSGTQYF
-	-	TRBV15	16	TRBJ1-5	TGTGCCACCAGCAGTTTCCATCCGACTGGAGATCAGCCCCAGCATTTT	CATSSFHPTGDQPQHF
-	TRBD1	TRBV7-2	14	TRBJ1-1	TGTGCCAGCAGCGCACAGGGGGCAGGGACTGAAGCTTTCTTT	CASSAQGAGTEAFF
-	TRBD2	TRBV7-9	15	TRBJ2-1	TGTGCCAGCAGCTTAGCGGCGGGGGGGCTTAATGAGCAGTTCTTC	CASSLAAGGLNEQFF
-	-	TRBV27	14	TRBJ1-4	TGTGCCAGCAGTCCTCCCGGGACTAATGAAAAACTGTTTTTT	CASSPPGTNEKLFF
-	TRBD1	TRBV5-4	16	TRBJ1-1	TGTGCCAGCAGCCCTCAAACAGGGGTGGGGTTCGCTGAAGCTTTCTTT	CASSPQTGVGFAEAFF
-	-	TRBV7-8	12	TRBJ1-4	TGTGCCAGCAGCCATGCGTTCGAAAAACTGTTTTTT	CASSHAFEKLFF
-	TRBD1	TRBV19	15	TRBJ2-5	TGTGCCAGTAGTATCTCAGGACAGGGTGTGGAGACCCAGTACTTC	CASSISGQGVETQYF
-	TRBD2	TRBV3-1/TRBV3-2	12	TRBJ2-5	TGTGCCAGCCGGCTAGCGGAAGAGACCCAGTACTTC	CASRLAEETQYF
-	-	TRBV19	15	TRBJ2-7	TGTGCCAGTAGTTTCTCCGGGCACAGGGTCTACGAGCAGTACTTC	CASSFSGHRVYEQYF
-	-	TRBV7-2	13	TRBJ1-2	TGTGCCAGCAGCTTAGCCAGATCTCAGGGCTACACCTTC	CASSLARSQGYTF
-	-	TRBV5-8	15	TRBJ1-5	TGTGCCAGCAGCTTGGCTTCCCTAGTGTCACAGCCCCAGCATTTT	CASSLASLVSQPQHF
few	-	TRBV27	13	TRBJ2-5	TGTGCCAGCAGTTCCCGGTCGCAAGAGACCCAGTACTTC	CASSSRSQETQYF
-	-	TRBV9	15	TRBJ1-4	TGTGCCAGCAGCCCGGATGAGGGCCCTAATGAAAAACTGTTTTTT	CASSPDEGPNEKLFF
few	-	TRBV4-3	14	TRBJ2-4	TGCGCCAGCAGCCAAGTAGGGGGGGGCAACATTCAGTACTTC	CASSQVGGGNIQYF
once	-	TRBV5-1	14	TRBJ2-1	TGCGCCAGCAGCTTGGGTGGTGAGCACAATGAGCAGTTCTTC	CASSLGGEHNEQFF
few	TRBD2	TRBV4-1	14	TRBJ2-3	TGCGCCAGCAGCCAAGCGGGGGGGCCAGATACGCAGTATTTT	CASSQAGGPDTQYF
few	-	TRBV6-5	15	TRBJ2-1	TGTGCCAGCAGTTCCCTTGCGGGGCCTTACAATGAGCAGTTCTTC	CASSSLAGPYNEQFF
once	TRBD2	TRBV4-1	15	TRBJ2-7	TGCGCCAGCAGCCAAGGCGGGGGGAGGACCTACGAGCAGTACTTC	CASSQGGGRTYEQYF